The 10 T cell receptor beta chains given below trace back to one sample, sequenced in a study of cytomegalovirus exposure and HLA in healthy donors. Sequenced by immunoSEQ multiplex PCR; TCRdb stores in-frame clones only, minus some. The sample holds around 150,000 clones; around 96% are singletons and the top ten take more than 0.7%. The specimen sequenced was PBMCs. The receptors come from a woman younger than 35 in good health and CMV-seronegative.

This CDR3 is CASSRGGEGYTEAFF. The CDR3 bases are TGTGCCAGCAGTCGAGGAGGGGAGGGGTACACTGAAGCTTTCTTT. This chain links TRBV11-2 with TRBJ1-1, with D maybe TRBD1 (5 bases). The length of the CDR3 is 15 residues. Germline values: CDR1 SGHAT, CDR2 FQNNGV. V lost 6 bases, J lost 3 bases, and 17 bases lay in between.

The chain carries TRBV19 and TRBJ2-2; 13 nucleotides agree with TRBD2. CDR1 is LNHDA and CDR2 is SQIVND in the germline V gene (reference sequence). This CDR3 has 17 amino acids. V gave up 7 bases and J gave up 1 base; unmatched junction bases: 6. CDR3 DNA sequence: TGTGCCAGTACCCGACTAGCGGGGGGACTGAACACCGGGGAGCTGTTTTTT. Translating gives CASTRLAGGLNTGELFF. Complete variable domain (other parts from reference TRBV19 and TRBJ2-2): DGGITQSPKYLFRKEGQNVTLSCEQNLNHDAMYWYRQDPGQGLRLIYYSQIVNDFQKGDIAEGYSVSREKKESFPLTVTSAQKNPTAFYLCASTRLAGGLNTGELFFGEGSRLTVL.

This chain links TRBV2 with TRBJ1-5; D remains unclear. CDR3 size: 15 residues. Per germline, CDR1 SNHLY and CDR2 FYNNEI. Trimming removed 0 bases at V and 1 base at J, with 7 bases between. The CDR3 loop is CASSEAQASNQPQHF. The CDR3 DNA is TGTGCCAGCAGTGAAGCGCAGGCGAGCAATCAGCCCCAGCATTTT.

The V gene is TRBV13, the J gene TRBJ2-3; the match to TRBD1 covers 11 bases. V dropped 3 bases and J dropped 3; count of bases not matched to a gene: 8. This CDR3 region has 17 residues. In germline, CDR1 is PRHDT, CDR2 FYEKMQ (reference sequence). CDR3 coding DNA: TGTGCCAGCAGCTTCCCCACGGGACAGGGGGTAACAGATACGCAGTATTTT. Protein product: CASSFPTGQGVTDTQYF.

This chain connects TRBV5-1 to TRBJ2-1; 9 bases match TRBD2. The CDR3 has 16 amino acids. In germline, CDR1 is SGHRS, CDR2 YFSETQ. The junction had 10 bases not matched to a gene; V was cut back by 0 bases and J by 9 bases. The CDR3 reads CASSLAGRGGQSEQFF. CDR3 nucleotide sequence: TGCGCCAGCAGCTTGGCGGGGCGGGGGGGCCAGAGTGAGCAGTTCTTC.

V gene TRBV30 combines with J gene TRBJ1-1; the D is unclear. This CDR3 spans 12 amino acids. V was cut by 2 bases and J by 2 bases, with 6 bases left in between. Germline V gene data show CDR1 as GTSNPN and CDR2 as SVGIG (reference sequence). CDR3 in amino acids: CAWSLTNTEAFF. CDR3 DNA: TGTGCCTGGAGTCTTACAAACACTGAAGCTTTCTTT.

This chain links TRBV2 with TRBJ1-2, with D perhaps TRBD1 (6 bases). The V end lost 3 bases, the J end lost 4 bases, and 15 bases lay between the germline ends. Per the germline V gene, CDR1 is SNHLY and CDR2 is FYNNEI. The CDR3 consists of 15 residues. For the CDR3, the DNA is TGTGCCAGCAGTGACTTGAAAGGACAGTCCTATGGCTACACCTTC. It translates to CASSDLKGQSYGYTF.

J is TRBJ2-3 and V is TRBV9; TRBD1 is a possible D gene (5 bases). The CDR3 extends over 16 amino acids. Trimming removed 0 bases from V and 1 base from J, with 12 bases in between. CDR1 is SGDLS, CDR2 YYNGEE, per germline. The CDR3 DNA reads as TGTGCCAGCAGCGTAGGTTTCAGGGAACGCACAGATACGCAGTATTTT. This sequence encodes CASSVGFRERTDTQYF.

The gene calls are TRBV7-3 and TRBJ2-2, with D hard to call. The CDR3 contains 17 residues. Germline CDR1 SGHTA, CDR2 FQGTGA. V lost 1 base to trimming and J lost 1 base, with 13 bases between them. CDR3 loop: CASSLMPQVMNTGELFF. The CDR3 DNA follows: TGTGCCAGCAGCTTAATGCCCCAGGTTATGAACACCGGGGAGCTGTTTTTT.

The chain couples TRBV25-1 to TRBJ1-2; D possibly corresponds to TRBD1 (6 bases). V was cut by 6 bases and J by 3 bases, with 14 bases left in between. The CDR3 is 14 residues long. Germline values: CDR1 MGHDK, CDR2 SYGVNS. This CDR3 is CASSSLDRYYGYTF. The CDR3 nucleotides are TGTGCCAGCAGCTCCTTGGACAGATACTATGGCTACACCTTC.